The 10 T cell receptor beta chains presented below share a single source sample, sequenced in a study of cytomegalovirus exposure and HLA in healthy donors. The PCR contained 60 Vbeta and 13 Jbeta primers. Data came from immunoSEQ multiplex PCR; TCRdb stores just in-frame clones and leaves some out. Of more than 95,000 clones listed, around 77% are singletons. Sequenced: PBMCs. The receptors were gathered from a middle-aged woman in good health and CMV-seropositive.

The rearrangement uses TRBV6-1 and TRBJ1-2, with D possibly being TRBD1 (5 bases). Germline CDR1 is MNHNS and CDR2 is SASEGT. Trimming took off 2 bases at V and 4 bases at J, with 8 bases between the two ends. The CDR3 has 13 residues. The CDR3 sequence: CASSEPDIYGYTF. CDR3 nucleotide sequence: TGTGCCAGCAGTGAACCGGACATCTATGGCTACACCTTC.

The V gene is TRBV4-1, the J gene TRBJ2-7, with TRBD2 matching 10 bases. The germline gives CDR1 MGHRA, CDR2 YSYEKL. The CDR3 is 17 residues long. J lost 3 bases, V lost 1 base, and 9 bases had no gene match. The CDR3 is CASSQAHTSGALYEQYF. The CDR3 DNA follows: TGCGCCAGCAGCCAAGCCCATACTAGCGGGGCCCTCTACGAGCAGTACTTC.

The V and J genes are TRBV9 and TRBJ2-1, with 9 bases fitting TRBD2. CDR1 SGDLS and CDR2 YYNGEE come from the germline V gene. This CDR3 contains 16 residues. Losses at the gene ends were 2 bases for V and 8 bases for J; bases not matched to a gene: 11. The CDR3 here is CASSVGGIAGVYEQFF. The DNA for the CDR3 is TGTGCCAGCAGCGTGGGGGGGATAGCGGGAGTATATGAGCAGTTCTTC.

This chain uses TRBV19 with TRBJ1-3; D is unclear. V was cut by 2 bases and J by 1 base, with 3 bases left in between. The V gene's germline CDR1 is LNHDA and CDR2 SQIVND (reference sequence). The CDR3 length is 13 residues. CDR3 in amino acids: CASSITSGNTIYF. The CDR3 nucleotides read TGTGCCAGTAGTATAACATCTGGAAACACCATATATTTT.

The chain has TRBV20-1 and TRBJ2-7, with 7 bases identical to TRBD1. This CDR3 has 11 amino acids. The germline CDR1 and CDR2 sequences are DFQATT and SNEGSKA (reference sequence). CDR3 sequence: CSPRTGYEQYF. The DNA for the CDR3 is TGCAGCCCTAGGACAGGCTACGAGCAGTACTTC.

This chain joins TRBV11-1 and TRBJ2-7; 12 nucleotides match TRBD2. V shed 4 bases, J shed 5 bases, and the junction held 3 bases outside the gene matches. The CDR3 extends over 14 amino acids. Germline loops: CDR1 SGHAT, CDR2 FQDESV (reference sequence). The CDR3: CASSSLAGGHEQYF. CDR3 bases: TGTGCCAGCAGCTCACTAGCGGGAGGCCACGAGCAGTACTTC.

The chain links TRBV10-3 to TRBJ1-1; 8 bases are shared with TRBD1. V lost 10 bases and J lost 6; bases outside the gene matches: 13. The germline CDR1 and CDR2 sequences are ENHRY and SYGVKD. The CDR3 loop spans 14 amino acids. The CDR3 coding sequence is TGTGCCACCACAGTCGACAGGGGATACGCTGAAGCTTTCTTT. Its translation is CATTVDRGYAEAFF.

The genes are TRBV28 and TRBJ1-1, with D unresolved. The CDR3 totals 14 residues. Between the trimmed V and J ends, which lost 2 bases and 1 base, there was a span of 8 bases. CDR1 MDHEN and CDR2 SYDVKM come from the germline V gene. The CDR3 protein is CASSLIGANTEAFF. The CDR3 DNA reads as TGTGCCAGCAGTTTAATCGGAGCGAACACTGAAGCTTTCTTT.

The chain links TRBV5-4 to TRBJ2-5; 10 bases agree with TRBD2. V trimming: 0 bases; J trimming: 5 bases; junction bases outside the gene matches: 10. The CDR3 loop spans 17 amino acids. Germline assignment: CDR1 SGHNT and CDR2 YYREEE (reference sequence). DNA for the CDR3: TGTGCCAGCAGCTTGGATTCCAGCGGGAGGGCCATTGAGACCCAGTACTTC. The encoded protein is CASSLDSSGRAIETQYF.

The genes are TRBV11-2 and TRBJ2-3, with 8 bases that match TRBD2. This CDR3 contains 15 residues. Germline V gene data show CDR1 as SGHAT and CDR2 as FQNNGV. Trimming took 10 bases from V and 3 from J; bases not matched to a gene: 12. In nucleotides, the CDR3 is TGTGCCACCTTCGGGGGGGGAGACGAGACAGATACGCAGTATTTT. Translated, it gives CATFGGGDETDTQYF.